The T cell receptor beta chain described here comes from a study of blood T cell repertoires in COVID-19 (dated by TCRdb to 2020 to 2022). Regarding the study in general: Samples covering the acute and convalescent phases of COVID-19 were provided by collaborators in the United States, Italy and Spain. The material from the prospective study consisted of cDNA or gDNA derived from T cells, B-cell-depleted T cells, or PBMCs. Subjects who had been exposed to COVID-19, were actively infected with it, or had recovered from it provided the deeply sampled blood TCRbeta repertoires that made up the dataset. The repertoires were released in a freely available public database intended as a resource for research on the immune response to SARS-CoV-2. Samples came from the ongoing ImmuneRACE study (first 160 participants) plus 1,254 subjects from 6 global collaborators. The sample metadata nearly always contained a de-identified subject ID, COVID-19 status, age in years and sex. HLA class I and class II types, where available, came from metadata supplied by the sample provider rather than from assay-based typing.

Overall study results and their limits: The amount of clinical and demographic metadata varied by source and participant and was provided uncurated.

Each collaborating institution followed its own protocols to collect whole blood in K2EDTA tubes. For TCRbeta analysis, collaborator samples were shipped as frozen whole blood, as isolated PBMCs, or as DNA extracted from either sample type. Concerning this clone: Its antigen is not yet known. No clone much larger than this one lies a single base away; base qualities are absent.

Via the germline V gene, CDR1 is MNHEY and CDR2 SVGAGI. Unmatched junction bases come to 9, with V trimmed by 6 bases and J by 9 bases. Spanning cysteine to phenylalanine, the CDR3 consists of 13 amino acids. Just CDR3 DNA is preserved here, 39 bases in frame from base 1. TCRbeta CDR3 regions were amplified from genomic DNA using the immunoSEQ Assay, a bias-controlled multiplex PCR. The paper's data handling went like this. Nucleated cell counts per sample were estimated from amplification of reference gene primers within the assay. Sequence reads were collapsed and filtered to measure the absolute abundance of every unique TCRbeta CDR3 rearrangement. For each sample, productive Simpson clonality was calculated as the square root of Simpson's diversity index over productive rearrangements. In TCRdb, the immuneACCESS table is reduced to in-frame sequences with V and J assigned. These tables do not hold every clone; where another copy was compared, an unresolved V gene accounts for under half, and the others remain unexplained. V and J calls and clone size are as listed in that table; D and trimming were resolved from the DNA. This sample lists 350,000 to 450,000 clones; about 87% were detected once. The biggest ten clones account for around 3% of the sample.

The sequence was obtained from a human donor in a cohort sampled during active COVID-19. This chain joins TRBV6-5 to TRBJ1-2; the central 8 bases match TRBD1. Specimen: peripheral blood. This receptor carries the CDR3 CASSRPGQASYTF. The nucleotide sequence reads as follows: TGTGCCAGCAGCCGACCGGGACAGGCTAGCTACACCTTC.